Described below is a single T cell receptor (beta chain) sequence and its context. Its antigen is currently unknown. V was trimmed by 0 bases and J by 2 bases, leaving 7 bases between them. The germline V gene has CDR1 SGHRS and CDR2 YFSETQ. The CDR3 has 14 residues. The record originates from a study of PD-L1 blockade in urothelial cancer. Whole-study results and caveats: Durable benefit accompanied greater 3-week expansion of tumor-associated blood clones.

The time point is: peripheral blood 6 weeks after treatment start. Produced via immunoSEQ multiplex PCR; TCRdb's table is partial and in-frame only. This table has around 93,000 clones, around four fifths appearing once. The sample in question was PBMCs, obtained around atezolizumab (anti-PD-L1) treatment. The sequence was collected from a man in his 70s with urothelial cancer. The J gene is TRBJ2-3, the V gene TRBV5-1; D not certain. The CDR3 region is CASSLGQNTDTQYF. In DNA form, the CDR3 reads TGCGCCAGCAGCTTGGGACAAAACACAGATACGCAGTATTTT. The full variable domain, rest sourced from reference TRBV5-1 and TRBJ2-3, is KAGVTQTPRYLIKTRGQQVTLSCSPISGHRSVSWYQQTPGQGLQFLFEYFSETQRNKGNFPGRFSGRQFSNSRSEMNVSTLELGDSALYLCASSLGQNTDTQYFGPGTRLTVL.